This T cell receptor (beta chain) was found in a study of shared clonotypes between healthy human individuals. In the original analysis: Junction-only sequences produced by ImmunoSEQ had no quality scores, so filtering differed. Some clones are missing from TCRdb's copy, which holds only in-frame ones; the method was immunoSEQ multiplex PCR. V and J calls and clone size follow that table, whereas D and trimming were derived from the DNA. The table includes approximately 1.1 million clones, approximately 80% detected once. The V end was cut by 1 base, the J end by 0 bases, with 20 bases between. Looked up from germline, CDR1 is SGDLS and CDR2 is YYNGEE. The CDR3 has 18 amino acids. Turning to this clone: The antigen remains unidentified.

Study-wide points: Non-shared clonotypes were found to have lower generation probabilities than the clonotypes that were shared by all four of the sorted-subset donors.

The chain carries TRBV9 and TRBJ2-7; D is perhaps TRBD2 (6 bases). Sequencing was carried out using memory CD4+ T cells from PBMCs. Subset reported: CD45RA-negative fraction. This receptor was identified in a man aged 18 to 29 in good health. Some clones in this sample may be carry-over from other donors' samples. For the CDR3, the DNA is TGTGCCAGCAGCGTACCCTGGAGGGCGGGCCTGAGCTCCTACGAGCAGTACTTC. It codes for CASSVPWRAGLSSYEQYF.